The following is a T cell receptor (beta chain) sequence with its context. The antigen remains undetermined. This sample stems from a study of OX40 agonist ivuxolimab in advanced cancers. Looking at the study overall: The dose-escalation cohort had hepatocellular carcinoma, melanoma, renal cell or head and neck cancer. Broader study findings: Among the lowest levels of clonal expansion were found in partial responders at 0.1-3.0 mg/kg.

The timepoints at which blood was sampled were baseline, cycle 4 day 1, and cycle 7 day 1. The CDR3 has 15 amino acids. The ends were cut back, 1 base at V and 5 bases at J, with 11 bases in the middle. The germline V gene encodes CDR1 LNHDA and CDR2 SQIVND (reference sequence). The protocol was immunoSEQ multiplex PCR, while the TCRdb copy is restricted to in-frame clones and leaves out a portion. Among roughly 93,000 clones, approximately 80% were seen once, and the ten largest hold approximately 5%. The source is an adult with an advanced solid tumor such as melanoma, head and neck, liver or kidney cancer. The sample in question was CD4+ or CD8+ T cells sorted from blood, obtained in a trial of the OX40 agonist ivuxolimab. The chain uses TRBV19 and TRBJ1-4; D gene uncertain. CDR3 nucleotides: TGTGCCAGTAGTATAGCGGTGACTAGGAATGAAAAACTGTTTTTT. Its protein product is CASSIAVTRNEKLFF.